This TCR beta chain was recorded in a study of regulatory T cells in long-lasting Graves disease. This clonotype was observed at least ten times. Assembly of TCR beta libraries relied on iRepertoire HTBI primers together with Arm-PCR of CDR3 regions. TCRdb recomputed calls from the multiplex PCR reads with MiXCR, one row per CDR3 protein. The sample gives over 200,000 distinct CDR3 sequences, 18% of which show up once; 11% to 15% is in the top ten. The CDR3 totals 17 residues. V gave up 3 bases and J gave up 6 bases, with 21 bases separating them. CDR1 and CDR2 (germline): MNHGY, SVAAGI. As for time point: newly diagnosed GD, antithyroid drugs for less than 3 months. Extracted PBMC RNA gave rise to the TCR library. The sample was also linked to a second study, of T cells in Graves' hyperthyroidism and ophthalmopathy. From that report: Diagnosis of hyperthyroidism was new in patients aged 18 to 65, and its duration was under 2 months. During a first-round RT-PCR of the TCR CDR3, the HTBI primer set was used. Most clonotypes expanded in the thyroid (above 0.001) were also present in blood.

The receptor was derived from a woman aged 30 to 39 with Graves disease. Sequencing used peripheral blood mononuclear cells (PBMCs), obtained at new diagnosis, from a patient treated with antithyroid drugs. The chain has TRBV6-9 and TRBJ1-5, with D unclear. The CDR3 nucleotides read TGTGCCAGCAGTTACTCGAAGTGGGCAGGTCCGACTCAGCCCCAGCATTTT. Translating it yields CASSYSKWAGPTQPQHF.